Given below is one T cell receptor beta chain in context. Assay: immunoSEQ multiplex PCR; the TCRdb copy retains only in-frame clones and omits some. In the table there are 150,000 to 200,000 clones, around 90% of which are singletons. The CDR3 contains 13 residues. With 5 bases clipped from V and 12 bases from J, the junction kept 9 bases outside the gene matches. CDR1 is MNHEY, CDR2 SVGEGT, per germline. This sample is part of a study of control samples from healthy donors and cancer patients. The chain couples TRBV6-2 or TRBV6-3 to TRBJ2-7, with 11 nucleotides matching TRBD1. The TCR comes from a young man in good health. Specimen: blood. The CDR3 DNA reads TGTGCCAGCAGTCCCGGACAGGGGGCGCGTCCGTACTTC. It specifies CASSPGQGARPYF.